There are a few counts of the clone carrying this TCR beta chain. V lost 0 bases and J lost 0; bases outside the gene matches: 6. CDR1 and CDR2 from the germline V gene are LNHDA and SQIVND (reference sequence). This CDR3 is built from 19 residues. This table comes from immunoSEQ multiplex PCR, and its TCRdb copy is limited to in-frame clones, with some not included. The table records under 2,000 clones, around 90% of them present only once. The sample originates from a study of tumor T cells in aggressive B-cell lymphoma. This sequence originates from an adult with diffuse large B cell lymphoma. Sequencing input: tumor tissue. This chain links TRBV19 with TRBJ2-3, with 13 bases lining up with TRBD2. The CDR3 loop reads CASSIDTSGGAASTDTQYF. CDR3 coding DNA: TGTGCCAGTAGTATAGATACTAGCGGGGGGGCCGCTAGCACAGATACGCAGTATTTT.